This T cell receptor (beta chain) was retrieved from a study of metastatic and nonmetastatic thyroid tumors (TCRdb year 2020). Looking at the study overall: For patients with malignant and with benign thyroid disease, the researchers compared repertoires between peripheral blood samples and tumor or nodule tissue samples. General study outcomes and caveats: TCR beta diversity was reported as significantly higher in malignant tumors than in benign nodules, in both blood and tumor samples.

Before undergoing thyroid surgery, none of the patients had been given any kind of treatment. The study retrospectively analysed patient clinical samples collected from about 2012 to 2018 using T-cell receptor beta sequencing. This clone was seen more than once but under ten times. Its antigen remains unidentified. Base qualities were left out, and no much larger clone turns up one base away. The CDR3 starts with the cysteine, ends with the phenylalanine, and has 14 residues. Left in the record is the CDR3 DNA by itself, 42 bases read in frame from the first base. For this chain, trimming is 6 bases at the V end and 1 base at the J end, and the number of junction bases without a gene match is 2. The library was made by PCR. Instrument on record: Illumina HiSeq 4000. High-throughput sequencing was used to profile the TCR beta-chain CDR3 region of every patient. Turning to the authors' computational methods: CDR3 differences across clinicopathological groups were used to build a classifier for discriminating distant-metastatic papillary thyroid cancer patients. To measure repertoire diversity the researchers used the Shannon index, while the Morisita-Horn index served to gauge how similar the tumor and blood repertoires were. In TCRdb, the public reads were trimmed at Q25 with fastp and aligned with MiXCR, with productive beta chains retained. In this record, the V and J calls reflect TCRdb's handling and not the investigators' own analysis. Counted in this sample were about 16,000 clones; about a quarter of them appeared once. The leading ten clones occupy just over 15% of the sample.

Sequenced material: adjacent normal tissue. The sequence came from a female donor with papillary thyroid cancer or a benign thyroid nodule (not recorded which). Some clones in this sample may be carry-over from other donors' samples. The rearranged chain carries TRBV12-3 or TRBV12-4 and TRBJ1-1; TRBD1 matches 10 bases in the middle. At the DNA level, the sequence is TGTGCCAGCAGCGGACAGGGGGAGAACACTGAAGCTTTCTTT. This sequence encodes CASSGQGENTEAFF.